A single sample gave rise to the 9 T cell receptor beta chains below, sequenced in a study of PD-1 blockade in classical Hodgkin lymphoma. Time point indicated: newly diagnosed, previously untreated cHL patient sample. Clones were read by immunoSEQ multiplex PCR, and TCRdb kept only the in-frame ones, dropping some. The profile covers 30,000 to 35,000 clones, with approximately 94% appearing a single time and 2% to 2.5% taken by the ten largest. Source material: peripheral blood mononuclear cells (PBMCs). The receptors stem from a human donor with classical Hodgkin lymphoma.

The chain couples TRBV6-6 to TRBJ1-5; unclear D gene. Germline CDR1 and CDR2: MNHNY and SVGAGI (reference sequence). The CDR3 is 14 residues long. Trimming removed 4 bases from V and 0 bases from J, with 7 bases in between. The CDR3 protein is CASSFTDSNQPQHF. The CDR3 coding sequence is TGTGCCAGCAGTTTTACAGATAGCAATCAGCCCCAGCATTTT.

The chain links TRBV4-1 to TRBJ2-7, with TRBD1 identical over 7 bases. V was clipped by 0 bases and J by 0 bases; unmatched bases: 20. Germline V gene lookup returns CDR1 MGHRA and CDR2 YSYEKL. The CDR3 is 21 residues long. Written as DNA, the CDR3 is TGCGCCAGCAGCCAAGATTATGTGGGCAGGGGGTTCGTTCCCAGCTCCTACGAGCAGTACTTC. Translating gives CASSQDYVGRGFVPSSYEQYF.

This chain joins TRBV14 and TRBJ1-2, with TRBD1 matching over 7 bases. This CDR3 comprises 15 residues. Germline V CDR1 and CDR2: SGHDN, FVKESK. With V trimmed by 5 bases and J by 4 bases, 10 bases remained unmatched. The CDR3 loop is CASSLRQGWGYGYTF. In DNA, the CDR3 is TGTGCCAGCAGCTTACGACAGGGTTGGGGCTATGGCTACACCTTC.

The gene calls are TRBV12-5 and TRBJ2-1; D may correspond to TRBD1 or TRBD2 (5 bases each). Germline CDR1 reads LGHNT; CDR2 reads FRNRAP. The CDR3 spans 17 residues. Trimming left V 1 base short and J 2 bases short, with 15 bases between. CDR3 coding DNA: TGTGCTAGTGGTTTGGCACTCAATGTGGGGGCCTACAATGAGCAGTTCTTC. This gives the protein CASGLALNVGAYNEQFF.

The chain employs TRBV7-2 and TRBJ2-7; TRBD1 aligns across 7 bases. Germline CDR1 is SGHTA and CDR2 is FQGNSA. The CDR3 is 17 amino acids. Unmatched junction bases numbered 13, after V lost 3 bases and J lost 2 bases. The CDR3 loop reads CASSFFPSWDSAYEQYF. The CDR3 coding sequence is TGTGCCAGCAGCTTTTTCCCATCATGGGACAGCGCCTACGAGCAGTACTTC.

The chain joins TRBV15 to TRBJ2-1; TRBD2 matches 9 bases. This CDR3 has 15 residues. With V trimmed by 10 bases and J by 7 bases, 14 bases remained unmatched. Germline values: CDR1 LNHNV, CDR2 YYDKDF (reference sequence). CDR3 protein: CAIALGAGGGNEQFF. In DNA, the CDR3 is TGTGCCATCGCCCTCGGAGCGGGAGGTGGGAATGAGCAGTTCTTC.

The chain recombines TRBV27 with TRBJ2-7; TRBD2 matches 8 bases. There are 14 residues in the CDR3. The trim removed 5 bases at V and 2 bases at J, leaving 5 bases unmatched. The germline V gene has CDR1 MNHEY and CDR2 SMNVEV (reference sequence). The CDR3 here is CASSVAGLPYEQYF. CDR3 nucleotide sequence: TGTGCCAGCAGTGTAGCGGGGCTCCCCTACGAGCAGTACTTC.

This clone was detected once. CDR3 amino acids: CASSLGTGGYQETQYF. The DNA of the CDR3 is TGTGCCAGCAGCTTAGGGACAGGGGGTTACCAAGAGACCCAGTACTTC. This rearrangement joins TRBV7-6 to TRBJ2-5, with 10 bases identical to TRBD1. This CDR3 has 16 amino acids. CDR1 and CDR2 from the germline V gene are SGHVS and FNYEAQ. The junction had 2 bases not matched to a gene; V was cut back by 1 base and J by 0 bases.

The chain links TRBV7-2 to TRBJ1-1; D not certain. V was shortened by 6 bases and J by 0 bases, with 14 bases between the two germline ends. There are 15 residues in the CDR3. Germline CDR1 reads SGHTA; CDR2 reads FQGNSA. This CDR3 is CASRPATGMNTEAFF. The CDR3 nucleotides are TGTGCCAGCAGACCCGCCACGGGCATGAACACTGAAGCTTTCTTT.